This T cell receptor beta chain was recorded in a study of blood T cell repertoires in COVID-19. About the research overall: Acute-phase and convalescent COVID-19 samples originated in the United States, Italy and Spain.

In the original processing: Estimates of nucleated cell counts were drawn from the amplification of reference gene primers. TCRdb's copy holds only in-frame clones and misses some; the assay was immunoSEQ multiplex PCR. D and trimming come from the DNA, and the V and J calls and clone size come from that table. There are under 35,000 clones in the sample; about 81% occur only once, and under 45% lies in the top ten. CDR1 is SGHVS and CDR2 is FNYEAQ in the germline V gene. The CDR3 is 15 residues long. Between the trimmed V and J ends, which lost 5 bases and 0 bases, there was a span of 13 bases. The sequence came from a man at least 80 years old with acute or convalescent COVID-19. The gene calls are TRBV7-6 and TRBJ1-2; the D is unclear. Sequenced sample: peripheral blood. Here the CDR3 reads CASSQRRGPNYGYTF. The CDR3 DNA follows: TGTGCCAGCAGCCAGAGGCGGGGTCCTAACTATGGCTACACCTTC.